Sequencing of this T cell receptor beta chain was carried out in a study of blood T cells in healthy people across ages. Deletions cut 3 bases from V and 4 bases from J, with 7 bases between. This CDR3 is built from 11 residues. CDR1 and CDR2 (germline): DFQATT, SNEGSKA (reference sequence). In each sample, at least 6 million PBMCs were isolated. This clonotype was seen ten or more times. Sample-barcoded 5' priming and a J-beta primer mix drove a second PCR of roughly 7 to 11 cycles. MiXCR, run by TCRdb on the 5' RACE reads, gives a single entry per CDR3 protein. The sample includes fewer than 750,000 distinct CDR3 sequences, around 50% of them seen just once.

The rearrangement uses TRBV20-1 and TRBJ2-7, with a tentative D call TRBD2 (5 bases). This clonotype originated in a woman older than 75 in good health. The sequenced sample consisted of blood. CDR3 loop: CSASAGYEQYF. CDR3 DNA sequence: TGCAGTGCTAGCGCGGGTTACGAGCAGTACTTC.